This TCR beta chain was observed in a study of OX40 agonist ivuxolimab in advanced cancers. For context, the study as a whole: The costimulatory receptor OX40 (CD134) was targeted by ivuxolimab, a fully human IgG2 agonistic monoclonal antibody. In the dose-escalation cohort, around 80% of patients were male, and the mean age was 60 years with a range of roughly 20 to 80. The paper describes the monotherapy dose-escalation part (N = 52 patients) of the phase I trial of ivuxolimab. Three dose-escalation patients achieved partial responses, one with hepatocellular carcinoma and two with cutaneous melanoma. Of the roughly 54 patients in dose escalation, 19 had hepatocellular carcinoma, around 15 had melanoma, 9 had renal cell carcinoma and 9 had head and neck cancer. Peripheral TCRbeta sequencing was intended to test whether TCR sequence diversity was altered and clonal T-cell expansion was caused by ivuxolimab. Prior anti-PD-1, anti-PD-L1 or anti-CTLA-4 therapy was permitted, and checkpoint inhibitors had been received by under 50% of dose-escalation patients. Intravenous ivuxolimab was administered to patients every 2 weeks at six dose levels: 0.01, 0.1, 0.3, 1.5, 3 and 10 mg/kg.

The full study reports these points: Low levels of normalized T-cell clonal expansion were also seen in some patients who did not respond. In the 0.1-3.0 mg/kg groups, partial responders were among the patients with the lowest normalized peripheral clonal expansion, particularly in CD8+ T cells. At doses of 0.1 to 3.0 mg/kg, clonal expansion of both CD4+ and CD8+ T cells in blood was seen between baseline and week 6. After ivuxolimab, CD8+ T cells had more expanded clones than CD4+ T cells on average. The antigen specificity of the peripheral T cells that underwent clonal expansion was not determined.

Patients with a history of autoimmune disease or receiving systemic immunosuppression were excluded from the trial. Peripheral blood for TCR sequencing was drawn from every dose cohort at baseline, at cycle 4 day 1 and at cycle 7 day 1. The samples were taken from a phase I, first-in-human, multicenter, open-label dose-escalation trial of ivuxolimab. Adults with locally advanced or metastatic melanoma, renal cell carcinoma, hepatocellular carcinoma or head and neck squamous cell carcinoma were enrolled in the trial. Before TCR sequencing, CD4+ and CD8+ T cells were separately sorted from peripheral blood. V is pared back by 5 bases and J by 5 bases, with 18 bases lying between the germline termini. Including the terminal cysteine and phenylalanine, the CDR3 comprises 15 residues. The DNA shown is the 45-base CDR3, in frame from base 1. The germline V gene (reference sequence) provides CDR1 SEHNR and CDR2 FQNEAQ.

Note on this clone: It lacks a known antigen. The input lacks base qualities; no much larger clone sits a single base away.

Genomic DNA was extracted from sorted cells for sequencing of the TCRbeta CDR3 region. The immunoSEQ Assay was used for sequencing of TCRbeta CDR3 regions. This is the immuneACCESS table as TCRdb keeps it, with only in-frame sequences that have V and J called. A part of the clones is gone; compared with another copy, unresolved V genes explain less than half, and the rest is unexplained. For this sample the table gives fewer than 80,000 clones, of which roughly 88% were detected only once. The top ten clonotypes cover roughly 1.2% of the sample. Sequences were derived from CD4+ or CD8+ T cells sorted from blood, sampled in a trial of the OX40 agonist ivuxolimab. The receptor's source is an adult with an advanced solid tumor such as melanoma, head and neck, liver or kidney cancer. The chain is assembled from TRBV7-9 and TRBJ2-5; the D gene remains uncertain. The CDR3 here reads CASSQLSQFGETQYF. The nucleotide sequence is given as TGTGCCAGCAGCCAACTGTCCCAGTTTGGTGAGACCCAGTACTTC.